This entry is about one TCR beta chain. Antigen unknown. This specimen comes from a study of OX40 agonist ivuxolimab in advanced cancers. General study findings and limits: Certain nonresponders additionally had low normalized T-cell clonal expansion. Average numbers of expanded clones were greater in CD8+ T cells than in CD4+.

The CDR3 consists of 13 residues. Germline V gives CDR1 SGHRS, CDR2 YFSETQ. Trimming removed 0 bases at V and 1 base at J, with 4 bases between. Profiled with immunoSEQ multiplex PCR; TCRdb holds only in-frame clones, not every one. This table holds approximately 130,000 clones, 90% to 95% found once. This receptor was identified in an adult with an advanced solid tumor such as melanoma, head and neck, liver or kidney cancer. The starting material was CD4+ or CD8+ T cells sorted from blood, obtained in a trial of the OX40 agonist ivuxolimab. The J gene is TRBJ1-1, the V gene TRBV5-1; unclear D gene. The CDR3 DNA sequence: TGCGCCAGCAGCTTGGGCGGGAACACTGAAGCTTTCTTT. Protein: CASSLGGNTEAFF.